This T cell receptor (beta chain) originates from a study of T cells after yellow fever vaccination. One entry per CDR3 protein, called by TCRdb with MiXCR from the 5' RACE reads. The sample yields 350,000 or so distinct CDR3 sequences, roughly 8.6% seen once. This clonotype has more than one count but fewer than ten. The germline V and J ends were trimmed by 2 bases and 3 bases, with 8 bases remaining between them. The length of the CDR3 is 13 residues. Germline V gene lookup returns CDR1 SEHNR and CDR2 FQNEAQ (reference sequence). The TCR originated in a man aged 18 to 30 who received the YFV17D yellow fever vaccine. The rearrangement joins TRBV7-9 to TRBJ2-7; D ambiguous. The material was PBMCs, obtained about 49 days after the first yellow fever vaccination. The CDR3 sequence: CASSLSHGYEQYF. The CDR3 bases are TGTGCCAGCAGCTTATCGCACGGCTACGAGCAGTACTTC.